This record looks at one TCR beta chain sequence and its context. Healthy donors, matched for age and sex, constituted the control group. The data are from a study of CD8 T cells in Susac syndrome. Random hexamers primed reverse transcription of about 0.45 to 1 ug RNA. TCRdb processed the immunoSEQ multiplex PCR reads anew with MiXCR; each CDR3 protein has one entry. The table lists more than 85,000 distinct CDR3 sequences, about 96% of them singletons. CDR3 size: 14 residues. With V trimmed by 4 bases and J by 9 bases, 4 bases remained unmatched. Germline V CDR1 and CDR2: SGHNT, YYREEE (reference sequence).

The receptor was isolated from a human donor in good health. The sample taken for sequencing was CD4+ T cells from PBMCs. V is TRBV5-4 and J is TRBJ2-3, with 14 nucleotides matching TRBD2. The CDR3 loop is CASSQGLAGDTQYF. CDR3 nucleotides: TGTGCCAGCAGCCAGGGACTAGCGGGAGACACGCAGTATTTT.